This TCR beta chain was recovered during a study of chemoradiotherapy in HPV16-positive cancers. Study-level information: Candidate HPV-specific clones and shared TCR motifs came from a couple of HPV16-positive patients. Whole-study findings and limits: The functional HPV-specific definition rests on just a couple of HPV16-positive patients. In HPV16-positive patients, HPV-responsive T-cell expansion tracked better recurrence-free survival.

Profiled with immunoSEQ multiplex PCR; TCRdb holds only in-frame clones, not every one. The sample includes some 3,000 clones, roughly 84% of them seen just once. Germline lookup yields CDR1 LNHDA and CDR2 SQIVND (reference sequence). The CDR3 runs to 13 residues. V was pared by 8 bases and J by 0 bases, with 8 bases between. Of note for this clone: Its cognate antigen is unknown.

The receptor's source is a human donor with HPV-associated anogenital cancer. The material sequenced was tumor tissue, taken from a patient who underwent chemoradiotherapy. The chain carries TRBV19 and TRBJ2-1; D might be TRBD2 (6 bases). CDR3 in DNA: TGTGCCAGTCGGGAGAGCTCCTACAATGAGCAGTTCTTC. It specifies CASRESSYNEQFF.